This TCR beta chain was obtained from a study of OX40 agonist ivuxolimab in advanced cancers. The CDR3 is made up of 13 amino acids. With 6 bases clipped from V and 2 bases from J, the junction kept 2 bases outside the gene matches. CDR1 and CDR2 from the germline V gene are SNHLY and FYNNEI. Libraries were prepared by immunoSEQ multiplex PCR; TCRdb keeps only in-frame clonotypes and omits some of them. This table holds about 31,000 clones, 90% found once. The TCR sequence derives from an adult with an advanced solid tumor such as melanoma, head and neck, liver or kidney cancer. The specimen comprised CD4+ or CD8+ T cells sorted from blood, sampled in a trial of the OX40 agonist ivuxolimab. The chain has TRBV2 and TRBJ2-5; 8 bases are a match to TRBD1. The chain's CDR3 is CASRGTGQETQYF. The CDR3 DNA follows: TGTGCCAGCAGGGGGACAGGACAAGAGACCCAGTACTTC.